The clone carrying this T cell receptor (beta chain) was recorded once. Seattle patients were enrolled during active infection and followed longitudinally. The data were produced by immunoSEQ multiplex PCR, yet TCRdb's version contains in-frame clones alone and is incomplete. The sample has 150,000 to 200,000 clones, approximately 80% seen once. This specimen belongs to a study of blood T cell repertoires in COVID-19. Study summary: T cells, B-cell-depleted T cells, or PBMCs provided the cDNA or gDNA that served as material.

The CDR3 is made up of 13 amino acids. Trimming cost V 6 bases and J 3 bases, with 12 bases left between them. Germline assignment: CDR1 SNHLY and CDR2 FYNNEI. This TCR was sampled from a woman in her 70s with COVID-19, enrolled during active disease. The sequenced sample was peripheral blood. The gene calls are TRBV2 and TRBJ2-7; perhaps TRBD1 as D (5 bases). For the CDR3, the DNA is TGTGCCAGCAGGCCTCAGGGTTTCTACGAGCAGTACGTC. Translated, it gives CASRPQGFYEQYV.